Shown below are 32 T cell receptor beta chains from a single sample sequenced in a study of blood T cell repertoires in COVID-19. The repertoire was sequenced with immunoSEQ multiplex PCR; TCRdb's copy has only in-frame clones and lacks some. The table records approximately 200,000 clones, roughly 85% of them present only once. The sample comprised PBMCs or T cells enriched from blood (not recorded which). The receptors stem from a middle-aged man who had recovered from COVID-19.

The CDR3 DNA is TGTGCCAGCAGTACGGGGGGGTTAAACACAGATACGCAGTATTTT. Its protein is CASSTGGLNTDTQYF. This chain uses TRBV28 with TRBJ2-3; 8 bases line up with TRBD2. The CDR3 loop spans 15 amino acids. The V and J ends lost 5 bases and 2 bases, in that order; junction bases with no gene match: 6. Germline CDR1 and CDR2: MDHEN and SYDVKM.

This clone appeared a single time. The chain links TRBV18 to TRBJ1-1; the match to TRBD1 covers 8 bases. J gave up 5 bases and V 0 bases, and 5 bases lay outside the gene matches. This CDR3 has 15 amino acids. Germline assignment: CDR1 KGHSH and CDR2 LQKENI. CDR3 residues: CASSPPQGAPTEAFF. The CDR3 DNA is TGTGCCAGCTCACCACCTCAGGGGGCGCCTACTGAAGCTTTCTTT.

The V gene is TRBV15, the J gene TRBJ2-7, with 10 bases matching TRBD2. Per the germline V gene, CDR1 is LNHNV and CDR2 is YYDKDF (reference sequence). The CDR3 has 14 residues. The V and J ends lost 6 bases and 7 bases, in that order; junction bases with no gene match: 9. The CDR3 sequence is CATRKREGLGEQYF. CDR3 in DNA: TGTGCCACCAGGAAGCGGGAGGGCCTGGGGGAGCAGTACTTC.

The chain couples TRBV29-1 to TRBJ1-4, with D maybe TRBD1 (5 bases). Germline V gene sequence: CDR1 SQVTM, CDR2 ANQGSEA. Trimming took 2 bases from V and 6 from J, leaving 13 bases between them. CDR3 size: 14 residues. In DNA form, the CDR3 reads TGCAGCGTTGAAATCGCAGGGATTTATGAAAAACTGTTTTTT. Protein sequence: CSVEIAGIYEKLFF.

The chain links TRBV29-1 to TRBJ2-3; 9 bases align to TRBD2. This CDR3 has 14 amino acids. With V trimmed by 7 bases and J by 1 base, 6 bases remained unmatched. CDR1 SQVTM and CDR2 ANQGSEA come from the germline V gene. Here the CDR3 DNA reads TGCAGCGCCGGACTAGCGACAGGCACAGATACGCAGTATTTT. This translates into CSAGLATGTDTQYF.

This chain uses TRBV7-9 with TRBJ2-3, with TRBD2 matching 7 bases. V lost 0 bases to trimming and J lost 3 bases; unmatched junction nucleotides: 3. Germline-derived CDR1 and CDR2 are SEHNR and FQNEAQ (reference sequence). The CDR3 sequence is 15 residues long. In DNA, the CDR3 is TGTGCCAGCAGCTTAGCCTTTAGCGGGACAGATACGCAGTATTTT. This sequence encodes CASSLAFSGTDTQYF.

The rearrangement uses TRBV6-5 and TRBJ2-1; 11 bases align to TRBD2. Germline loops: CDR1 MNHEY, CDR2 SVGAGI. The CDR3 runs to 15 residues. The trim removed 6 bases at V and 7 bases at J, leaving 8 bases unmatched. The CDR3 region is CASRSSGGNLNEQFF. The CDR3 bases are TGTGCCAGCAGATCTAGCGGGGGGAACTTAAATGAGCAGTTCTTC.

The J gene is TRBJ2-5, the V gene TRBV11-1, with 7 positions matching TRBD2. Germline V gene sequence: CDR1 SGHAT, CDR2 FQDESV (reference sequence). The V and J ends lost 2 bases and 3 bases, in that order; junction bases with no gene match: 3. The CDR3 is 14 amino acids. For the CDR3, the DNA is TGTGCCAGCAGCTTACTAGCGGTAAAAGAGACCCAGTACTTC. The encoded protein is CASSLLAVKETQYF.

The V gene is TRBV18, the J gene TRBJ2-7, with D possibly being TRBD2 (6 bases). V lost 2 bases to trimming and J lost 0 bases, with 14 bases between them. The CDR3 has 16 residues. CDR1 is KGHSH and CDR2 is LQKENI in the germline V gene. CDR3 DNA: TGTGCCAGCTCACCATTAACCGGGACTCTCTCCTACGAGCAGTACTTC. This translates into CASSPLTGTLSYEQYF.

CDR3 sequence reads: CAWKPGPGEKLFF. The CDR3 DNA follows: TGTGCCTGGAAGCCAGGGCCTGGTGAAAAACTGTTTTTT. This chain connects TRBV30 to TRBJ1-4, with D perhaps matching TRBD1 (5 bases). V dropped 4 bases and J dropped 7 bases, with 13 bases sitting between them. The CDR3 sequence is 13 residues long. Per germline, CDR1 GTSNPN and CDR2 SVGIG (reference sequence).

The V call is TRBV4-1, the J call TRBJ2-7, with a weak D call TRBD1 (6 bases). The CDR3 runs 16 residues. Trimming removed 2 bases from V and 5 bases from J, with 19 bases in between. Per the germline V gene, CDR1 is MGHRA and CDR2 is YSYEKL. For the CDR3, the DNA is TGCGCCAGCAGCCAATCTAGCTTGGCAGGGGTGGACGAGCAGTACTTC. Its translation: CASSQSSLAGVDEQYF.

The chain has TRBV6-1 and TRBJ1-5; TRBD1 aligns across 7 bases. Losses at the gene ends were 4 bases for V and 0 bases for J; bases not matched to a gene: 9. The CDR3 extends over 17 amino acids. The germline CDR1 and CDR2 sequences are MNHNS and SASEGT. The CDR3 region has the DNA TGTGCCAGCAGTGGGGACAGCTATCTATATAGCAATCAGCCCCAGCATTTT. The encoded protein is CASSGDSYLYSNQPQHF.

V is TRBV6-4 and J is TRBJ1-2; D is undetermined. Germline CDR1 MRHNA, CDR2 SNTAGT. Trimming removed 5 bases at V and 2 bases at J, with 12 bases between. This CDR3 region has 14 residues. The CDR3 DNA reads as TGTGCCAGCAGTCACCCACAGAACAACTATGGCTACACCTTC. Its protein product is CASSHPQNNYGYTF.

CDR3 region: CASSPNYEQYF. The CDR3 DNA sequence: TGTGCCAGCAGTCCCAACTACGAGCAGTACTTC. This chain connects TRBV27 to TRBJ2-7; D remains ambiguous. V was pared by 5 bases and J by 3 bases, with 5 bases between. Per the germline V gene, CDR1 is MNHEY and CDR2 is SMNVEV (reference sequence). The CDR3 is made up of 11 amino acids.

This chain links TRBV2 with TRBJ2-2, with D possibly matching TRBD1 (6 bases). V lost 6 bases and J lost 5, with 16 bases in between. CDR3 size: 15 residues. The V gene's germline CDR1 is SNHLY and CDR2 FYNNEI. In DNA form, the CDR3 reads TGTGCCAGCAGGACCCGACGTACAGGGACCGGGGAGCTGTTTTTT. This encodes CASRTRRTGTGELFF.

The J gene is TRBJ2-2, the V gene TRBV19; 8 nucleotides align to TRBD1. CDR3 length: 18 residues. V lost 6 bases to trimming and J lost 0 bases; unmatched junction nucleotides: 12. The germline V gene encodes CDR1 LNHDA and CDR2 SQIVND (reference sequence). The CDR3 nucleotides read TGTGCCAGTAGCCCCCGCATCAGGGGGCCCACGAACACCGGGGAGCTGTTTTTT. It codes for CASSPRIRGPTNTGELFF.

This clone showed up just a few times. The chain has TRBV18 and TRBJ1-2; 9 bases agree with TRBD1. CDR3 length: 15 amino acids. The trim removed 5 bases at V and 3 bases at J, leaving 7 bases unmatched. CDR1 KGHSH and CDR2 LQKENI come from the germline V gene. The CDR3 region has the DNA TGTGCCAGCTCAGCAACAGGGGGCGCTGACTATGGCTACACCTTC. It is translated as CASSATGGADYGYTF.

This rearrangement joins TRBV5-1 to TRBJ2-3; 8 bases align to TRBD1. The ends lost 3 bases at V and 0 bases at J; junction bases unmatched: 6. The CDR3 loop spans 16 amino acids. From germline, CDR1 is SGHRS and CDR2 YFSETQ. The CDR3 DNA reads as TGCGCCAGCAGCTACGGACAGGGACTTAGCACAGATACGCAGTATTTT. Translation gives CASSYGQGLSTDTQYF.

This clone has just one count. The chain joins TRBV11-2 to TRBJ2-3; the match to TRBD2 covers 8 bases. The ends lost 5 bases at V and 2 bases at J; junction bases unmatched: 15. Germline CDR1 reads SGHAT; CDR2 reads FQNNGV. This CDR3 has 18 residues. The CDR3 nucleotides read TGTGCCAGCAGCCTACGGAGGGTGATAGCGGGATTCACAGATACGCAGTATTTT. Protein product: CASSLRRVIAGFTDTQYF.

CDR3 protein: CASSLDRATNEKLFF. CDR3 nucleotides: TGTGCCAGCAGCTTAGATCGAGCAACTAATGAAAAACTGTTTTTT. This chain connects TRBV7-2 to TRBJ1-4; D is uncertain. The V end lost 1 base, the J end lost 0 bases, and 6 bases lay between the germline ends. Germline assignment: CDR1 SGHTA and CDR2 FQGNSA. The CDR3 totals 15 residues. Full variable domain (rest looked up from reference TRBV7-2 and TRBJ1-4): GAGVSQSPSNKVTEKGKDVELRCDPISGHTALYWYRQSLGQGLEFLIYFQGNSAPDKSGLPSDRFSAERTGGSVSTLTIQRTQQEDSAVYLCASSLDRATNEKLFFGSGTQLSVL.

The CDR3 nucleotides read TGCGCCAGCAGCCAAGGGACTAGCGGGCTCTCCGGGGAGCTGTTTTTT. Its translation: CASSQGTSGLSGELFF. This chain links TRBV4-1 with TRBJ2-2, with 11 bases that match TRBD2. The junction had 4 bases not matched to a gene; V was cut back by 1 base and J by 6 bases. The CDR3 spans 16 residues. Germline assignment: CDR1 MGHRA and CDR2 YSYEKL.

The chain employs TRBV13 and TRBJ2-5; maybe TRBD2 (6 bases). CDR3 length equals 16 residues. The germline V gene has CDR1 PRHDT and CDR2 FYEKMQ (reference sequence). Trimming removed 3 bases from V and 2 bases from J, with 16 bases in between. CDR3 sequence reads: CASSFDGTAYQETQYF. As DNA, the CDR3 is TGTGCCAGCAGCTTCGACGGGACTGCTTATCAAGAGACCCAGTACTTC.

The V gene is TRBV5-1, the J gene TRBJ1-6; TRBD1 is a possible D gene (6 bases). The CDR3 consists of 15 residues. Trimming removed 4 bases at V and 5 bases at J, with 13 bases between. Germline assignment: CDR1 SGHRS and CDR2 YFSETQ. In DNA form, the CDR3 reads TGCGCCAGCAGCCCAACGGGACAAGATAATTCACCCCTCCACTTT. This codes for CASSPTGQDNSPLHF.

The chain recombines TRBV28 with TRBJ2-3, with 14 bases aligning to TRBD2. The CDR3 has 19 residues. Germline V gene lookup returns CDR1 MDHEN and CDR2 SYDVKM. After removal of 8 bases from V and 5 bases from J, the junction contained 18 bases not matched to a gene. The CDR3 bases are TGTGCCAGCCCTCCGGGACTAGCGGGAGATCTCCCCCCCGGAGATACGCAGTATTTT. It codes for CASPPGLAGDLPPGDTQYF.

The V gene is TRBV5-1, the J gene TRBJ1-2; 11 positions agree with TRBD1. Trimming cost V 4 bases and J 1 base; bases outside gene matches: 9. This CDR3 has 17 residues. Germline CDR1 and CDR2: SGHRS and YFSETQ. CDR3 sequence: CASSPTRDRGFNYGYTF. DNA for the CDR3: TGCGCCAGCAGCCCTACCCGGGACAGGGGGTTTAACTATGGCTACACCTTC.

The chain uses TRBV18 and TRBJ1-2; D is undetermined. Trimming left V 3 bases short and J 8 bases short, with 16 bases between. CDR1 and CDR2 from the germline V gene are KGHSH and LQKENI. This CDR3 has 14 residues. The CDR3 loop reads CASSPRRGEGGYTF. The DNA for the CDR3 is TGTGCCAGCTCACCTCGGCGGGGAGAAGGGGGCTACACCTTC.

Comment on this clone: The sample has other DNA sequences that encode this CDR3 too. The V and J genes are TRBV9 and TRBJ2-2; D may be TRBD1 (5 bases). The CDR3 loop spans 13 amino acids. The V gene lost 2 bases and the J gene lost 4 bases, with 6 bases spanning the gap. CDR1 and CDR2 from the germline V gene are SGDLS and YYNGEE. CDR3 DNA sequence: TGTGCCAGCAGCGTTACAGGCACCGGGGAGCTGTTTTTT. Translated, it gives CASSVTGTGELFF.

The chain is built from TRBV4-1 and TRBJ2-1; 9 nucleotides align to TRBD2. J was trimmed by 5 bases and V by 1 base; bases with no gene match: 0. This CDR3 has 14 residues. Germline loops: CDR1 MGHRA, CDR2 YSYEKL. The CDR3 nucleotides are TGCGCCAGCAGCCAAGCTAGCGGGGACAATGAGCAGTTCTTC. Protein: CASSQASGDNEQFF.

This clone was detected only a few times. The chain combines TRBV30 with TRBJ1-6; D remains ambiguous. Germline CDR1 GTSNPN, CDR2 SVGIG (reference sequence). Trimming cost V 7 bases and J 9 bases, with 13 bases left between them. The CDR3 spans 12 residues. Here the CDR3 reads CASGNRGSPLHF. In nucleotides, the CDR3 is TGTGCCTCCGGGAACCGCGGTTCACCCCTCCACTTT.

This chain joins TRBV6-2 or TRBV6-3 and TRBJ2-1, with 8 bases fitting TRBD2. CDR1 and CDR2 from the germline V gene are MNHEY and SVGEGT. This CDR3 region has 15 residues. The trim removed 6 bases at V and 0 bases at J, leaving 4 bases unmatched. CDR3 region: CASSTTSGSYNEQFF. In nucleotides, the CDR3 is TGTGCCAGCAGCACTACTAGCGGCTCCTACAATGAGCAGTTCTTC.

The chain has TRBV18 and TRBJ2-7, with D maybe TRBD1 (6 bases). This CDR3 contains 14 residues. Looked up from germline, CDR1 is KGHSH and CDR2 is LQKENI. V lost 4 bases, J lost 2 bases, and 12 bases lay in between. In DNA form, the CDR3 reads TGTGCCAGCTCACAGGACAGCCTTCCCTACGAGCAGTACTTC. Its translation: CASSQDSLPYEQYF.

The chain employs TRBV3-1 (or the pseudogene TRBV3-2) and TRBJ2-1; TRBD2 matches 11 bases. CDR1 and CDR2 (germline): LGHDT, YNNKEL (reference sequence). The CDR3 totals 15 residues. Trimming cost V 1 base and J 7 bases; bases outside gene matches: 3. The CDR3: CASSQGLAGRNEQFF. CDR3 DNA: TGTGCCAGCAGCCAAGGACTAGCGGGGCGAAATGAGCAGTTCTTC.